This TCR beta chain originates from a study of T cell responses to AZD1222 COVID-19 vaccine. General observations from the study: Donors were largely white British and mainly female; clonal diversity was possibly underestimated. Repertoire sampling occurred only after the peak T cell response.

This clone was recorded once. Its antigen is unknown. CDR3 length: 17 amino acids. Per the germline V gene, CDR1 is KGHSH and CDR2 is LQKENI. J gave up 2 bases and V 4 bases, and 8 bases lay outside the gene matches. Method: immunoSEQ multiplex PCR; TCRdb's copy keeps in-frame clones and lacks some. The sample carries around 150,000 clones, roughly 89% recorded once. The clonotype was recovered from an adult in good health. This sample comprised peripheral blood, obtained on day 0 of AZD1222 vaccination. This rearrangement joins TRBV18 to TRBJ2-1; 10 bases map to TRBD1. In DNA form, the CDR3 reads TGTGCCAGCTCACGCTTGCGGACAGGGGGGACCTACAATGAGCAGTTCTTC. Encoded protein: CASSRLRTGGTYNEQFF.